This T cell receptor (beta chain) derives from a study of blood T cell repertoires in COVID-19. In the study overall: Researchers got acute and convalescent COVID-19 samples from the United States, Italy and Spain. Sources were T cells, B-cell-depleted T cells, or PBMCs; the material itself was cDNA or gDNA.

Seattle cases were enrolled at active infection and followed longitudinally. Germline lookup yields CDR1 SGDLS and CDR2 YYNGEE. CDR3 length equals 17 residues. Trimming removed 0 bases from V and 0 bases from J; junction bases left unmatched: 7. In the source study's methods: Scientists estimated how many nucleated cells there were by amplifying reference gene primers. Clones were sequenced by immunoSEQ multiplex PCR, and TCRdb holds only the in-frame ones, with some missing. The DNA gave D and trimming, while V, J and clone size come from that table. The sample yields 300,000 to 400,000 clones, 85% to 90% seen once.

The specimen sequenced was peripheral blood. The origin of this receptor is a woman aged 70-85 years with COVID-19, enrolled during active disease. The rearrangement links TRBV9 to TRBJ2-3, with 7 bases fitting TRBD2. CDR3 in amino acids: CASSVDYMRGSTDTQYF. Here the CDR3 DNA reads TGTGCCAGCAGCGTAGATTATATGCGGGGGAGCACAGATACGCAGTATTTT. Combining the CDR3 with reference TRBV9 and TRBJ2-3 gives the whole variable domain DSGVTQTPKHLITATGQRVTLRCSPRSGDLSVYWYQQSLDQGLQFLIQYYNGEERAKGNILERFSAQQFPDLHSELNLSSLELGDSALYFCASSVDYMRGSTDTQYFGPGTRLTVL.